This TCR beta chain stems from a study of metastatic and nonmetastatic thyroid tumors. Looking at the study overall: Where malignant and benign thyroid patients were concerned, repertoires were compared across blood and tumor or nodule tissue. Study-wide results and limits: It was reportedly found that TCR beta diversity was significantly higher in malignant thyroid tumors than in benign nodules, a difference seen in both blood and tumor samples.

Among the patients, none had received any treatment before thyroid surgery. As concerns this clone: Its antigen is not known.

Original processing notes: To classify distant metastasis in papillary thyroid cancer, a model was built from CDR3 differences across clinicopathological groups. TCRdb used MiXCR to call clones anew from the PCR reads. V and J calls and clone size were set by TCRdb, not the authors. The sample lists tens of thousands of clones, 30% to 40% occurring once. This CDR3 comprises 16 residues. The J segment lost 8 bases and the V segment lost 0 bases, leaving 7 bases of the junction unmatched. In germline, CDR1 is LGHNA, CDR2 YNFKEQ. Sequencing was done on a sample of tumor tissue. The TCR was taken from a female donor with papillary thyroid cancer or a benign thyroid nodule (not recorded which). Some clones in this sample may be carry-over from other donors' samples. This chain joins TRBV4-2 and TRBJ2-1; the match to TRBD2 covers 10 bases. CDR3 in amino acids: CASSQEGAGGPDEQFF. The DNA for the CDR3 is TGTGCCAGCAGCCAAGAAGGAGCGGGGGGGCCCGATGAGCAGTTCTTC.